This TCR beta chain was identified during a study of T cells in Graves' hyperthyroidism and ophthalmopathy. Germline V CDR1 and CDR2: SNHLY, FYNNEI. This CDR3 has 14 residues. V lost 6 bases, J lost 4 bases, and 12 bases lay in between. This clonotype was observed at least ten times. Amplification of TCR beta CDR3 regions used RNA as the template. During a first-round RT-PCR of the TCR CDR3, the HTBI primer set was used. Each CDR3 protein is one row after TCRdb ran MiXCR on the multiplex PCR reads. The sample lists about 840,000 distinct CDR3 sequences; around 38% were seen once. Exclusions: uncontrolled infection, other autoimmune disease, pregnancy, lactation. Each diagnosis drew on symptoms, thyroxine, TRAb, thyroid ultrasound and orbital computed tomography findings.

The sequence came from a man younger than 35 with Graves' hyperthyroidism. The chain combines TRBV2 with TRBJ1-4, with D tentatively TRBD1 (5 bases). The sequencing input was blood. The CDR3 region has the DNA TGTGCCAGCAGGAACAGGCGGGGTAATGAAAAACTGTTTTTT. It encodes CASRNRRGNEKLFF.